Listed below are T cell receptor beta chains from one sample, sequenced in a study of T-cell reconstitution after alpha-beta-depleted transplantation in children. MiXCR, run by TCRdb on the PCR reads, gives a single entry per CDR3 protein. The data hold approximately 630,000 distinct CDR3 sequences, with 13% observed a single time. This specimen was PBMCs, taken before TCRalphabeta/CD19-depleted stem cell transplant. The receptors here all came from a girl aged 2 to 10 with congenital amegakaryocytic thrombocytopenia, due to receive a stem cell transplant. Both conserved end residues are part of each CDR3. A D gene is named only where the DNA matches it firmly. Clone size is shown for a subset of rows, as once, few, many or a class of expanded clone.

CDR3: CASSPYYGLAGTDSYNEQFF; DNA: TGTGCCAGCAGCCCCTATTACGGACTAGCGGGAACGGACTCCTACAATGAGCAGTTCTTC; size: many; V: TRBV6-2/TRBV6-3; J: TRBJ2-1; D: TRBD2
CDR3: CSGRNTEAFF; DNA: TGCAGCGGGAGGAACACTGAAGCTTTCTTT; size: many; V: TRBV29-1; J: TRBJ1-1; D: .
CDR3: CASSPRTSFNEQFF; DNA: TGCGCCAGCAGCCCTAGGACTAGCTTTAATGAGCAGTTCTTC; size: many; V: TRBV5-1; J: TRBJ2-1; D: TRBD2
CDR3: CASSLDPLEEKLFF; DNA: TGTGCCAGCAGCCTCGACCCACTAGAAGAGAAACTGTTTTTT; size: many; V: TRBV12-3/TRBV12-4; J: TRBJ1-4; D: .
CDR3: CASSRTGIDREAFF; DNA: TGCGCCAGCAGCCGGACCGGGATAGACCGTGAAGCTTTCTTT; size: .; V: TRBV5-1; J: TRBJ1-1; D: .
CDR3: CASTRTLAVPPVVNNEQFF; DNA: TGCGCCAGCACCCGAACACTAGCGGTCCCACCCGTTGTGAACAATGAGCAGTTCTTC; size: many; V: TRBV5-1; J: TRBJ2-1; D: TRBD2
CDR3: CASRSLAAPQYF; DNA: TGTGCCAGCAGATCACTAGCCGCTCCGCAGTATTTT; size: .; V: TRBV11-2; J: TRBJ2-3; D: .
CDR3: CSARGSGDLLGAFF; DNA: TGCAGTGCTAGAGGGTCCGGGGACTTATTGGGGGCTTTCTTT; size: .; V: TRBV20-1; J: TRBJ1-1; D: .
CDR3: CASSQGTGQYF; DNA: TGTGCCAGCAGCCAAGGGACAGGGCAGTACTTC; size: few; V: TRBV3-1; J: TRBJ2-7; D: TRBD1
CDR3: CASSLPPGQGWTESFF; DNA: TGCGCCAGCAGCTTGCCTCCGGGACAGGGGTGGACTGAATCTTTCTTT; size: .; V: TRBV5-1; J: TRBJ1-1; D: TRBD1
CDR3: CASCHETSGGTGDTQYF; DNA: TGTGCCAGCTGCCACGAGACTAGCGGGGGGACAGGAGATACGCAGTATTTT; size: once; V: TRBV3-1; J: TRBJ2-3; D: TRBD2
CDR3: CASSEMLRRNQPQHF; DNA: TGTGCCAGCAGTGAAATGTTACGGCGCAATCAGCCCCAGCATTTT; size: few; V: TRBV2; J: TRBJ1-5; D: .
CDR3: CASSATGGEQPQHF; DNA: TGTGCCAGCTCAGCCACAGGGGGCGAACAGCCCCAGCATTTT; size: many; V: TRBV18; J: TRBJ1-5; D: TRBD1
CDR3: CASTIKILGHPKDYEQYF; DNA: TGTGCCAGCACGATTAAAATCCTTGGACACCCAAAGGACTACGAGCAGTACTTC; size: many; V: TRBV12-3/TRBV12-4; J: TRBJ2-7; D: .
CDR3: CASSLETRNTEAFF; DNA: TGCGCCAGCAGCTTGGAGACGAGGAACACTGAAGCTTTCTTT; size: many; V: TRBV5-1; J: TRBJ1-1; D: .
CDR3: CSVEPTSGPVDEQFF; DNA: TGCAGCGTTGAACCCACTAGCGGGCCGGTCGATGAGCAGTTCTTC; size: few; V: TRBV29-1; J: TRBJ2-1; D: TRBD2
CDR3: CASSVASGTHNEQFF; DNA: TGTGCCAGCAGCGTAGCTAGCGGGACGCACAATGAGCAGTTCTTC; size: many; V: TRBV9; J: TRBJ2-1; D: TRBD2
CDR3: CASSPGVLAENEQFF; DNA: TGCGCCAGCAGCCCTGGGGTACTAGCGGAGAATGAGCAGTTCTTC; size: .; V: TRBV5-1; J: TRBJ2-1; D: TRBD2
CDR3: CASRASAYEQYF; DNA: TGCGCCAGCAGGGCTAGCGCCTACGAGCAGTACTTC; size: .; V: TRBV5-1; J: TRBJ2-7; D: .
CDR3: CASSLDRWGNTGELFF; DNA: TGTGCCAGCAGCCTGGACAGGTGGGGCAACACCGGGGAGCTGTTTTTT; size: many; V: TRBV5-6; J: TRBJ2-2; D: TRBD1
CDR3: CASSYLRRGGSYEQYF; DNA: TGTGCCAGCAGTTACTTGCGGCGGGGGGGCTCCTACGAGCAGTACTTC; size: .; V: TRBV6-5; J: TRBJ2-7; D: TRBD2
CDR3: CASSQDRGTRSFF; DNA: TGTGCCAGCAGCCAAGATCGGGGAACGCGGTCGTTCTTC; size: .; V: TRBV14; J: TRBJ2-1; D: .
CDR3: CASSPSPGSSYNSPLHF; DNA: TGTGCCAGCAGCCCCAGCCCAGGGAGCTCCTATAATTCACCCCTCCACTTT; size: many; V: TRBV28; J: TRBJ1-6; D: .
CDR3: CASSLTSGSHYEQYF; DNA: TGTGCCAGCAGCCTGACTAGCGGGAGCCACTACGAGCAGTACTTC; size: many; V: TRBV7-2; J: TRBJ2-7; D: TRBD2
CDR3: CSARQGQAQETQYF; DNA: TGCAGTGCTAGACAAGGACAAGCTCAAGAGACCCAGTACTTC; size: few; V: TRBV20-1; J: TRBJ2-5; D: .
CDR3: CASSLVIGQNNEQFF; DNA: TGTGCCAGCAGCTTAGTTATAGGACAGAACAATGAGCAGTTCTTC; size: .; V: TRBV11-1; J: TRBJ2-1; D: .
CDR3: CASSGDRVMNTEAFF; DNA: TGTGCCAGCAGTGGGGACAGGGTTATGAACACTGAAGCTTTCTTT; size: .; V: TRBV2; J: TRBJ1-1; D: TRBD1